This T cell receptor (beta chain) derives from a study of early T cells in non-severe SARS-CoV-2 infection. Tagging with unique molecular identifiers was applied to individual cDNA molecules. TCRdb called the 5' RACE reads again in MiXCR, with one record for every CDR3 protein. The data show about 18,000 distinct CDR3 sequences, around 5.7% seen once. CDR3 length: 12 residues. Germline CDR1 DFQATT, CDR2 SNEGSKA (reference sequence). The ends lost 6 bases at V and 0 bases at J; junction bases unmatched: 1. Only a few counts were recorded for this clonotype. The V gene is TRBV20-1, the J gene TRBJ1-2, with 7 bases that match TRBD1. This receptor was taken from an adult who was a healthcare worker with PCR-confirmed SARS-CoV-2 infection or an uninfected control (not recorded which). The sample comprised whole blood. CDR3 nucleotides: TGCAGTGCCAGGGGGTCTAACTATGGCTACACCTTC. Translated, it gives CSARGSNYGYTF.